The 21 T cell receptor beta chains below come from one sample, sequenced in a study of cytomegalovirus exposure and HLA in healthy donors. Both 60 Vbeta primers and 13 Jbeta primers went into the PCR. Using immunoSEQ multiplex PCR, the repertoire was profiled, and TCRdb retains in-frame clones only, with some absent. The sample lists about 140,000 clones, 82% occurring once. Source material: PBMCs. The receptors here all came from a man in his late teens or twenties in good health and CMV-seropositive.

The CDR3 coding sequence is TGTGCCAGCTCACCCGGGGGGGCACGGGGTGAAAAACTGTTTTTT. Translating it yields CASSPGGARGEKLFF. The gene calls are TRBV18 and TRBJ1-4; D perhaps matches TRBD1 (6 bases). The CDR3 loop spans 15 amino acids. The V gene's germline CDR1 is KGHSH and CDR2 LQKENI. The germline V and J ends were trimmed by 3 bases and 7 bases, with 15 bases remaining between them.

This chain links TRBV28 with TRBJ1-1; D is unresolved. Germline lookup yields CDR1 MDHEN and CDR2 SYDVKM. The CDR3 is 14 amino acids. V was shortened by 5 bases and J by 3 bases, with 13 bases between the two germline ends. This CDR3 is CASSPRGVHTEAFF. The CDR3 DNA reads TGTGCCAGCAGTCCCCGGGGAGTCCACACTGAAGCTTTCTTT. Supplemented by reference TRBV28 and TRBJ1-1, the full variable domain reads DVKVTQSSRYLVKRTGEKVFLECVQDMDHENMFWYRQDPGLGLRLIYFSYDVKMKEKGDIPEGYSVSREKKERFSLILESASTNQTSMYLCASSPRGVHTEAFFGQGTRLTVV.

This chain connects TRBV28 to TRBJ1-1, with 8 bases matching TRBD1. J lost 0 bases, V lost 5 bases, and 8 bases had no gene match. The germline V gene encodes CDR1 MDHEN and CDR2 SYDVKM. The CDR3 runs to 16 residues. As DNA, the CDR3 is TGTGCCAGCAGTCTACCCCTGACAGGGGTGAACACTGAAGCTTTCTTT. It specifies CASSLPLTGVNTEAFF.

This CDR3 is CASRPPGGRETQYF. In nucleotides, the CDR3 is TGTGCCAGCAGACCCCCGGGGGGAAGGGAGACCCAGTACTTC. The chain employs TRBV6-5 and TRBJ2-5, with 7 bases aligning to TRBD2. The trim removed 6 bases at V and 5 bases at J, leaving 9 bases unmatched. This CDR3 contains 14 residues. Germline V gene sequence: CDR1 MNHEY, CDR2 SVGAGI.

This chain connects TRBV7-3 to TRBJ2-7; weak D call: TRBD2 (5 bases). This CDR3 comprises 13 residues. V was cut by 4 bases and J by 3 bases, with 10 bases left in between. In germline, CDR1 is SGHTA, CDR2 FQGTGA. The CDR3 region has the DNA TGTGCCAGCAGCTATACTAGTGGCTACGAGCAGTACTTC. Its translation: CASSYTSGYEQYF. The full variable domain, its missing parts supplied by reference TRBV7-3 and TRBJ2-7, is GAGVSQTPSNKVTEKGKYVELRCDPISGHTALYWYRQSLGQGPEFLIYFQGTGAADDSGLPNDRFFAVRPEGSVSTLKIQRTERGDSAVYLCASSYTSGYEQYFGPGTRLTVT.

CDR3 residues: CASSPPGFAGGPDTQYF. For the CDR3, the DNA is TGTGCCAGCAGCCCCCCAGGGTTCGCGGGAGGGCCAGATACGCAGTATTTT. This chain uses TRBV7-2 with TRBJ2-3; TRBD2 agrees at 9 bases. CDR3 length equals 17 residues. Germline V CDR1 and CDR2: SGHTA, FQGNSA. V shed 5 bases, J shed 4 bases, and the junction held 13 bases outside the gene matches. The variable domain in full, completed from reference TRBV7-2 and TRBJ2-3, reads GAGVSQSPSNKVTEKGKDVELRCDPISGHTALYWYRQSLGQGLEFLIYFQGNSAPDKSGLPSDRFSAERTGGSVSTLTIQRTQQEDSAVYLCASSPPGFAGGPDTQYFGPGTRLTVL.

This chain joins TRBV5-4 and TRBJ2-5; no firm D call. V was shortened by 1 base and J by 2 bases, with 9 bases between the two germline ends. Germline values: CDR1 SGHNT, CDR2 YYREEE (reference sequence). This CDR3 spans 14 amino acids. The CDR3 loop reads CASSLKQPQETQYF. CDR3 DNA: TGTGCCAGCAGCTTGAAACAGCCGCAAGAGACCCAGTACTTC.

The chain is built from TRBV5-4 and TRBJ2-5; possibly TRBD1 for D (5 bases). Germline V gene data show CDR1 as SGHNT and CDR2 as YYREEE (reference sequence). The CDR3 runs 13 residues. Trimming left V 0 bases short and J 3 bases short, with 6 bases between. The CDR3 nucleotides read TGTGCCAGCAGCTTGGAGGGGAAAGAGACCCAGTACTTC. It translates to CASSLEGKETQYF.

The chain couples TRBV28 to TRBJ1-4, with TRBD1 matching over 7 bases. Germline V lookup: CDR1 MDHEN, CDR2 SYDVKM. J gave up 6 bases and V 7 bases, and 8 bases lay outside the gene matches. The CDR3 contains 14 residues. The DNA of the CDR3 is TGTGCCAGCATCATCCGACAGGGTGATGAAAAACTGTTTTTT. Translation: CASIIRQGDEKLFF.

The chain joins TRBV28 to TRBJ2-5, with TRBD1 matching over 7 bases. With V trimmed by 6 bases and J by 4 bases, 5 bases remained unmatched. Germline V gives CDR1 MDHEN, CDR2 SYDVKM. The CDR3 has 13 residues. The CDR3 region is CASRKGQLETQYF. In DNA form, the CDR3 reads TGTGCCAGCAGGAAGGGACAGTTAGAGACCCAGTACTTC.

In DNA, the CDR3 is TGTGCCAGTAGTAGGGCTAGCACAGATACGCAGTATTTT. Encoded protein: CASSRASTDTQYF. The chain carries TRBV19 and TRBJ2-3; D gene ambiguous. The CDR3 length is 13 residues. Germline CDR1 LNHDA, CDR2 SQIVND (reference sequence). The V gene lost 4 bases and the J gene lost 0 bases, with 5 bases spanning the gap.

This chain links TRBV11-3 with TRBJ2-1; no definite D call. The V gene's germline CDR1 is SGHNT and CDR2 YENEEA. The CDR3 has 15 amino acids. The V gene lost 0 bases and the J gene lost 6 bases, with 12 bases spanning the gap. The CDR3 DNA reads TGTGCCAGCAGCTTAGATGGTGTGCCCGGCAATGAGCAGTTCTTC. As protein: CASSLDGVPGNEQFF.

The chain links TRBV7-9 to TRBJ2-7; 9 positions match TRBD1. CDR3 length: 14 amino acids. V trimming: 3 bases; J trimming: 6 bases; junction bases outside the gene matches: 6. From germline, CDR1 is SEHNR and CDR2 FQNEAQ (reference sequence). The CDR3 region has the DNA TGTGCCAGCAGCTTGGGGACAGGGTCTATCGAGCAGTACTTC. It specifies CASSLGTGSIEQYF.

V gene TRBV9 combines with J gene TRBJ1-4; D possibly corresponds to TRBD1 (5 bases). Looked up from germline, CDR1 is SGDLS and CDR2 is YYNGEE. V was clipped by 7 bases and J by 0 bases, with 10 bases between them. This CDR3 has 14 residues. CDR3 amino acids: CASGGGATNEKLFF. The CDR3, as DNA: TGTGCCAGCGGGGGAGGAGCAACTAATGAAAAACTGTTTTTT. The full variable domain, completed using reference TRBV9 and TRBJ1-4, is DSGVTQTPKHLITATGQRVTLRCSPRSGDLSVYWYQQSLDQGLQFLIQYYNGEERAKGNILERFSAQQFPDLHSELNLSSLELGDSALYFCASGGGATNEKLFFGSGTQLSVL.

The rearrangement joins TRBV28 to TRBJ1-1; 9 positions match TRBD1. The CDR3 consists of 13 residues. The junction had 2 bases not matched to a gene; V was cut back by 2 bases and J by 7 bases. In germline, CDR1 is MDHEN, CDR2 SYDVKM. This CDR3 reads CASSLNRGREAFF. DNA of the CDR3: TGTGCCAGCAGTTTAAACAGGGGGCGTGAAGCTTTCTTT. Together with reference TRBV28 and TRBJ1-1, the CDR3 gives the full variable domain: DVKVTQSSRYLVKRTGEKVFLECVQDMDHENMFWYRQDPGLGLRLIYFSYDVKMKEKGDIPEGYSVSREKKERFSLILESASTNQTSMYLCASSLNRGREAFFGQGTRLTVV.

This chain uses TRBV28 with TRBJ2-2; 9 nucleotides line up with TRBD2. Germline V lookup: CDR1 MDHEN, CDR2 SYDVKM. The CDR3 runs 15 residues. The V gene end was trimmed by 6 bases and the J gene end by 1 base; junction bases not matched to a gene: 3. In DNA, the CDR3 is TGTGCCAGCAGGTATAGCGGGAGGAACACCGGGGAGCTGTTTTTT. Residues: CASRYSGRNTGELFF.

This chain uses TRBV6-5 with TRBJ1-1; a weak D match, TRBD1 (5 bases). From germline, CDR1 is MNHEY and CDR2 SVGAGI. Trimming removed 5 bases at V and 2 bases at J, with 9 bases between. The CDR3 has 13 amino acids. DNA of the CDR3: TGTGCCAGCAGTCTAAGGACAAACACTGAAGCTTTCTTT. As protein: CASSLRTNTEAFF.

The chain combines TRBV6-5 with TRBJ1-3; D might be TRBD1 (6 bases). Germline V CDR1 and CDR2: MNHEY, SVGAGI. Between the trimmed V and J ends, which lost 10 bases and 0 bases, there was a span of 13 bases. The CDR3 loop spans 14 amino acids. CDR3 amino acids: CATHTGSSGNTIYF. The CDR3 bases are TGTGCCACCCATACAGGGAGCTCTGGAAACACCATATATTTT.

The chain couples TRBV28 to TRBJ2-7; D is unresolved. Trimming shortened V by 3 bases and J by 6 bases, and 6 bases separated the two germline ends. Germline assignment: CDR1 MDHEN and CDR2 SYDVKM. This CDR3 region has 11 residues. DNA for the CDR3: TGTGCCAGCAGTTTTAGGAGCGAGCAGTACTTC. This sequence encodes CASSFRSEQYF.

The V call is TRBV5-1, the J call TRBJ2-1, with 12 bases fitting TRBD2. The CDR3 is 14 residues long. CDR1 and CDR2 (germline): SGHRS, YFSETQ. Trimming took 2 bases from V and 8 from J; bases not matched to a gene: 2. CDR3 sequence (DNA): TGCGCCAGCAGCTTAAGACTAGCGGGAGATGAGCAGTTCTTC. It encodes CASSLRLAGDEQFF.

The rearrangement uses TRBV6-6 and TRBJ2-3, with TRBD2 identical over 8 bases. CDR1 and CDR2 (germline): MNHNY, SVGAGI (reference sequence). V lost 5 bases, J lost 2 bases, and 9 bases stayed unmatched. The CDR3 sequence is 16 residues long. The CDR3 region is CASSPSSGIPTDTQYF. The DNA of the CDR3 is TGTGCCAGCAGTCCTAGTAGCGGGATTCCCACAGATACGCAGTATTTT.